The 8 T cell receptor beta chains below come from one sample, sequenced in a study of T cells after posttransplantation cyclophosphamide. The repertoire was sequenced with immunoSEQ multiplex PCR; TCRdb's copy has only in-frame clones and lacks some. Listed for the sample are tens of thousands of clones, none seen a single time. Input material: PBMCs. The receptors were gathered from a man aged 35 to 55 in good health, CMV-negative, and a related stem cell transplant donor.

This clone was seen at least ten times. The CDR3 is CASSLDRGVAGELFF. The CDR3 DNA sequence: TGTGCCAGCAGTTTGGACAGGGGCGTAGCCGGGGAGCTGTTTTTT. The rearrangement links TRBV28 to TRBJ2-2, with TRBD1 matching 9 bases. This CDR3 spans 15 amino acids. Germline V lookup: CDR1 MDHEN, CDR2 SYDVKM. Unmatched junction bases numbered 5, after V lost 3 bases and J lost 6 bases.

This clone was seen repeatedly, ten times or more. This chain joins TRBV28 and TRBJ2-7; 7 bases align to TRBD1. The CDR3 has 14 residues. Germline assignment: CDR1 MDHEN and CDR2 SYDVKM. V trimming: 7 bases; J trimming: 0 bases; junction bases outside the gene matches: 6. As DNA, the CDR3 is TGTGCCAGCACGTCCGACAGGGCCTCCTACGAGCAGTACTTC. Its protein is CASTSDRASYEQYF.

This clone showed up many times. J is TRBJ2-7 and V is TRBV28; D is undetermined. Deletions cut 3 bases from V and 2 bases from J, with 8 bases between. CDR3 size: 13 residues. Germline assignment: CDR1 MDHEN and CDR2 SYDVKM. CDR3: CASSLSEPYEQYF. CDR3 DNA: TGTGCCAGCAGTTTGAGCGAACCCTACGAGCAGTACTTC.

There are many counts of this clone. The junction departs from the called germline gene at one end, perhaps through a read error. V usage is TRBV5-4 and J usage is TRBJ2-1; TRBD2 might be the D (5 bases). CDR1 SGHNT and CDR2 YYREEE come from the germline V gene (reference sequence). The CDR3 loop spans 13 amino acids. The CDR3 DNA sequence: TGTGCCAGCAGCTTGGGGACGGTGAGGGAACACCTCTTC. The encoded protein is CASSLGTVREHLF.

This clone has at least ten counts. The CDR3 nucleotides are TGTGCCAGCACCGTGGGCCTCAGGCCAGCAACTCCCACAGATACGCAGTATTTT. Encoded protein: CASTVGLRPATPTDTQYF. The chain links TRBV5-4 to TRBJ2-3; D is unresolved. The CDR3 is 18 residues long. CDR1 is SGHNT, CDR2 YYREEE, per germline (reference sequence). V lost 6 bases and J 2 bases, leaving 25 bases between the germline ends.

DNA for the CDR3: TGCGCCAGCAGCCAAGACCCGGACAGCCAAGTCAATTCACCCCTCCACTTT. Its protein is CASSQDPDSQVNSPLHF. The chain joins TRBV4-3 to TRBJ1-6, with D perhaps TRBD1 (6 bases). CDR1 and CDR2 from the germline V gene are LGHNA and YSLEER. V was shortened by 0 bases and J by 7 bases, with 16 bases between the two germline ends. The CDR3 runs to 17 residues.

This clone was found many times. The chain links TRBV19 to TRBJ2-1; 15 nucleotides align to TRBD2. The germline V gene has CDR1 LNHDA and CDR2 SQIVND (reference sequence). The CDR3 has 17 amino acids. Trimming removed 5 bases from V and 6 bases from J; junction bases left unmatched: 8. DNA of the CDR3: TGTGCCAGTAGTGCTGGACTAGCGGGAGGGCTTGGCAATGAGCAGTTCTTC. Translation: CASSAGLAGGLGNEQFF.

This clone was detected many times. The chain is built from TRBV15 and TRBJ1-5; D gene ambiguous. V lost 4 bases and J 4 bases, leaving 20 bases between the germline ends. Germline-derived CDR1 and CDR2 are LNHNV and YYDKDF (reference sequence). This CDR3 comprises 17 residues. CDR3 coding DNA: TGTGCCACCAGCACCTCTGATGAGGCGAGGATAAATCAGCCCCAGCATTTT. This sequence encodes CATSTSDEARINQPQHF.